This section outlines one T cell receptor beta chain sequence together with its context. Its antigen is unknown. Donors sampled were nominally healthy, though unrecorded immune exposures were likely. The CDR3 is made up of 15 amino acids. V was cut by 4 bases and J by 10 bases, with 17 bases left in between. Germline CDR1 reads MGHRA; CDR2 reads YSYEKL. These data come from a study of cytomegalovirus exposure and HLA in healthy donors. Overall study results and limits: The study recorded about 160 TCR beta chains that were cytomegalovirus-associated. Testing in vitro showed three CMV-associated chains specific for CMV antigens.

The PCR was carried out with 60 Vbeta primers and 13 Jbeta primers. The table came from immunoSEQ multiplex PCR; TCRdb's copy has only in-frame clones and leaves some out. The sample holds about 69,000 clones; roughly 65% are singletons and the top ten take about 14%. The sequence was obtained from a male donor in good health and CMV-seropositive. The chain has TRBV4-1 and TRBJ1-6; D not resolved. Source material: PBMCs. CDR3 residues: CASSPTPGVGSPLHF. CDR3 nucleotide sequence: TGCGCCAGCAGCCCCACCCCGGGTGTAGGATCACCCCTCCACTTT.